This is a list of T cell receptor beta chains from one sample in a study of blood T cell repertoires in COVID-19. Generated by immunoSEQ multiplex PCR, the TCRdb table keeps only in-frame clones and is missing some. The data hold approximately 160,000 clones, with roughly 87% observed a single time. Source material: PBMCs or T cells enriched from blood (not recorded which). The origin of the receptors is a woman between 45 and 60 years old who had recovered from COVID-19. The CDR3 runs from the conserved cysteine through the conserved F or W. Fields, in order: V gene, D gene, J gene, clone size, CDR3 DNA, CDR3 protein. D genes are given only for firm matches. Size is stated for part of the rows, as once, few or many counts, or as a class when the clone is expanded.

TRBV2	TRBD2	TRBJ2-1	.	TGTGCCAGCCTTCCCGGACTAGCGGCGGAACGGGAGCAGTTCTTC	CASLPGLAAEREQFF
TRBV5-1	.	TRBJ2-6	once	TGCGCCAGCAGCTCTACAGTCTCTGGGGCCAACGTCCTGACTTTC	CASSSTVSGANVLTF
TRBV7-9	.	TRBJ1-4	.	TGTGCCAGCAGCTTCCCTCCCAGACATCCAGATAATGAAAAACTGTTTTTT	CASSFPPRHPDNEKLFF
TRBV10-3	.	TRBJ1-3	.	TGTGCCATCAGTGAGGCCGGGTCTGGAAACACCATATATTTT	CAISEAGSGNTIYF
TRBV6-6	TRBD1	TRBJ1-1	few	TGTGCCAGTTCACAGGGGGCGGCTGAAGCTTTCTTT	CASSQGAAEAFF
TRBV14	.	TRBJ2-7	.	TGTGCCAGCAGCCAAGAACGAGGGTCCTACGAGCAGTACTTC	CASSQERGSYEQYF
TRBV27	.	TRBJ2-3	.	TGTGCCAGCAGTTTATTGAGCTCCGATAACACAGATACGCAGTATTTT	CASSLLSSDNTDTQYF
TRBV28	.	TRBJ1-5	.	TGTGCCAATCAGGGTAGCAATCAGCCCCAGCATTTT	CANQGSNQPQHF
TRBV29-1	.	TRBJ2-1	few	TGCAGCGTTGAACCGAGGGTAGCAGGCCAGCAGTTCTTC	CSVEPRVAGQQFF
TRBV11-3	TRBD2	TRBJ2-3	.	TGTGCCAGCAGCCGGCGGGAGGCGACCACAGATACGCAGTATTTT	CASSRREATTDTQYF
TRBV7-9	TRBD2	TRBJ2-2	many	TGTGCCAGCAGCCCACTCGTCGCTAGCGGACCGCCGTCCGGGGAGCTGTTTTTT	CASSPLVASGPPSGELFF
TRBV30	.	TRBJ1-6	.	TGTGCCTCCAGAGAAAAGGAGTCACCCCTCCACTTT	CASREKESPLHF
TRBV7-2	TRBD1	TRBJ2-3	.	TGTGCCAGCAGCTCGACAGGGGGTAAGACAGATACGCAGTATTTT	CASSSTGGKTDTQYF
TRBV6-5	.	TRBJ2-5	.	TGTGCCAGCAGGGACACAGGGAAAGAGACCCAGTACTTC	CASRDTGKETQYF
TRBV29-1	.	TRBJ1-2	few	TGCAGCGGATCGGGACACTCCCCCCTCGATGGCTACACCTTC	CSGSGHSPLDGYTF
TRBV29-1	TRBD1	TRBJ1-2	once	TGCAGCGTCTTGGGGGGACAGGGGACCTATGGCTACACCTTC	CSVLGGQGTYGYTF
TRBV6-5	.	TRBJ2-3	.	TGTGCCAGCAGTTACCGGGTATCAGATACGCAGTATTTT	CASSYRVSDTQYF
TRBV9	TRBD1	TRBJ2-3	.	TGTGTCAGCAGCCTAGGGGGCCCCACAGATACGCAGTATTTT	CVSSLGGPTDTQYF
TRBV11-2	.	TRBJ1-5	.	TGTGCCAGCAGCTTAGGGCAGGGAATAAATCAGCCCCAGCATTTT	CASSLGQGINQPQHF
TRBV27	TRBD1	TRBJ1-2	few	TGTGCCAGCAGCTCGACAGGGGCGGCTAACTATGGCTACACCTTC	CASSSTGAANYGYTF
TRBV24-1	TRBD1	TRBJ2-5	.	TGTGCCACCAGTGAACCCACCGGGACAGGGGGCGCCCCGACCCAGTACTTC	CATSEPTGTGGAPTQYF
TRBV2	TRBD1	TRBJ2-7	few	TGTGCCAGCACTCAGGGACAGGGGGCCACCTACGAGCAGTACTTC	CASTQGQGATYEQYF